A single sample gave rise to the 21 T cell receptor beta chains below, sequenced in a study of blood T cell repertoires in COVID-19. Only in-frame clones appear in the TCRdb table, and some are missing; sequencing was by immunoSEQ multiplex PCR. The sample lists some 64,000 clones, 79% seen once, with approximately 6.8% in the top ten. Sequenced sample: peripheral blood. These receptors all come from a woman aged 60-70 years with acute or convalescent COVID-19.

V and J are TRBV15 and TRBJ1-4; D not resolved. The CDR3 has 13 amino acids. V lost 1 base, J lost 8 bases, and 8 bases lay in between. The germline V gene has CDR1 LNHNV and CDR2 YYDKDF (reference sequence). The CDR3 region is CATSRGGGEKLFF. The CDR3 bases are TGTGCCACCAGCAGAGGGGGAGGGGAAAAACTGTTTTTT.

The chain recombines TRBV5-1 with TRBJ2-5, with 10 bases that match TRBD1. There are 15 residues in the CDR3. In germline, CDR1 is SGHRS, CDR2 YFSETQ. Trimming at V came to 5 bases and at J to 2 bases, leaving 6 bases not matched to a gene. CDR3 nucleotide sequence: TGCGCCAGCAGGGAAGGGACAGGGGCTCAAGAGACCCAGTACTTC. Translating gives CASREGTGAQETQYF.

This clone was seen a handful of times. The CDR3, as DNA: TGCGCCAGCAGCTTGCCTAGCGGGGTGGATACGCAGTATTTT. The encoded protein is CASSLPSGVDTQYF. This chain connects TRBV5-1 to TRBJ2-3; 9 bases align to TRBD2. The trim removed 1 base at V and 6 bases at J, leaving 3 bases unmatched. This CDR3 contains 14 residues. From germline, CDR1 is SGHRS and CDR2 YFSETQ.

DNA for the CDR3: TGTGCCAGCAGCTTAGAAGGGGCCGGGGGGGAGACCCAGTACTTC. This sequence encodes CASSLEGAGGETQYF. The chain carries TRBV7-8 and TRBJ2-5, with 7 bases aligning to TRBD2. The CDR3 has 15 residues. Germline assignment: CDR1 SGHVS and CDR2 FQNEAQ. Germline trimming cut 1 base from V and 5 bases from J; bases unmatched to any gene: 7.

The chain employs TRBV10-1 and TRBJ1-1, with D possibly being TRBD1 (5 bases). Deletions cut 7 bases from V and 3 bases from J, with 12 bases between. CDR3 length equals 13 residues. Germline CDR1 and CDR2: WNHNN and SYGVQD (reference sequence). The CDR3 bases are TGCGCCAGCAAAAAGGGGTCGTACACTGAAGCTTTCTTT. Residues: CASKKGSYTEAFF.

The CDR3 DNA reads TGTGCCAGCTCACCGACGGGACAGGGGTTCTACGAGCAGTACTTC. Encoded protein: CASSPTGQGFYEQYF. This chain connects TRBV18 to TRBJ2-7; 10 bases align to TRBD1. J gave up 3 bases and V 3 bases, and 5 bases lay outside the gene matches. This CDR3 is 15 amino acids long. Germline V gives CDR1 KGHSH, CDR2 LQKENI.

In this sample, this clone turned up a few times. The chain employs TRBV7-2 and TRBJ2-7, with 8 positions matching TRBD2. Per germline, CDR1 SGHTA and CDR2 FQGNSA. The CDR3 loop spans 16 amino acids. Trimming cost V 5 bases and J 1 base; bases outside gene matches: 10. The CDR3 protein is CASSPTGGGGSYEQYF. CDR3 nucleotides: TGTGCCAGCAGCCCCACCGGTGGCGGGGGGTCCTACGAGCAGTACTTC.

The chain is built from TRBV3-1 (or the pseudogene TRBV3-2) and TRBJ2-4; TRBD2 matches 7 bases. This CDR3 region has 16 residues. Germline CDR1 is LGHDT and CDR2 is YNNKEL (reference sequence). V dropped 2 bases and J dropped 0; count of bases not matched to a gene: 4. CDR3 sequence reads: CASSQPSGTAKNIQYF. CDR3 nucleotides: TGTGCCAGCAGCCAACCTAGCGGTACAGCCAAAAACATTCAGTACTTC.

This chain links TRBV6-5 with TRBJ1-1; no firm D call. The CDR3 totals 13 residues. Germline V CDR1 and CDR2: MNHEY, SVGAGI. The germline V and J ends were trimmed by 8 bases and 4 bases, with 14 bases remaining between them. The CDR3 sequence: CASGRSDLTEAFF. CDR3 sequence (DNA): TGTGCCAGCGGCAGGTCAGACCTCACTGAAGCTTTCTTT.

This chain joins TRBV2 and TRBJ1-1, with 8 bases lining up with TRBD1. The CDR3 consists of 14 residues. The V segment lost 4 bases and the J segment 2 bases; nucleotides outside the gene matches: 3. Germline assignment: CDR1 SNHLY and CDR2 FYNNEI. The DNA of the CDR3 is TGTGCCAGCAGTGTGGCAGGGGGCAACACTGAAGCTTTCTTT. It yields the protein CASSVAGGNTEAFF.

The CDR3 spells CASSPTGSSGNTIYF. The CDR3 bases are TGTGCCAGCAGTCCAACAGGGAGCTCTGGAAACACCATATATTTT. The V call is TRBV3-1 (or the pseudogene TRBV3-2), the J call TRBJ1-3, with TRBD1 as a possible D gene (6 bases). Trimming removed 6 bases at V and 0 bases at J, with 12 bases between. The CDR3 has 15 amino acids. Germline CDR1 LGHDT, CDR2 YNNKEL (reference sequence).

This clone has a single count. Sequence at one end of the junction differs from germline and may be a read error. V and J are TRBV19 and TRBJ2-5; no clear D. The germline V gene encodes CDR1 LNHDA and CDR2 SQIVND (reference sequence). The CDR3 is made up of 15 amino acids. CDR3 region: CASSIGSNRRETRYF. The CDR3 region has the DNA TGTGCCAGTAGTATAGGTTCGAACAGACGAGAGACCCGGTACTTC. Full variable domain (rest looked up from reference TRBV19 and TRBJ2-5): DGGITQSPKYLFRKEGQNVTLSCEQNLNHDAMYWYRQDPGQGLRLIYYSQIVNDFQKGDIAEGYSVSREKKESFPLTVTSAQKNPTAFYLCASSIGSNRRETRYFGPGTRLLVL.

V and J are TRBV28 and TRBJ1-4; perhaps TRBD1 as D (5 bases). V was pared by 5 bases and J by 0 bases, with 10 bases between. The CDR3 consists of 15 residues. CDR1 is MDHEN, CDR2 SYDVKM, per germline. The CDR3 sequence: CASSGGGATNEKLFF. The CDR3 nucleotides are TGTGCCAGCAGTGGGGGAGGTGCAACTAATGAAAAACTGTTTTTT. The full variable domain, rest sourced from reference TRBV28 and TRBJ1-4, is DVKVTQSSRYLVKRTGEKVFLECVQDMDHENMFWYRQDPGLGLRLIYFSYDVKMKEKGDIPEGYSVSREKKERFSLILESASTNQTSMYLCASSGGGATNEKLFFGSGTQLSVL.

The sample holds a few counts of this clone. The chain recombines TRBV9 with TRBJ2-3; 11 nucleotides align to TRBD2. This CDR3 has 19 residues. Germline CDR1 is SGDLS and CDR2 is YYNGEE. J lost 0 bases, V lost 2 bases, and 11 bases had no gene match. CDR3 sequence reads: CASSVNPGLAERSTDTQYF. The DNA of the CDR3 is TGTGCCAGCAGCGTCAACCCGGGACTAGCGGAGCGCAGCACAGATACGCAGTATTTT. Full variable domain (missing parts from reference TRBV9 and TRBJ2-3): DSGVTQTPKHLITATGQRVTLRCSPRSGDLSVYWYQQSLDQGLQFLIQYYNGEERAKGNILERFSAQQFPDLHSELNLSSLELGDSALYFCASSVNPGLAERSTDTQYFGPGTRLTVL.

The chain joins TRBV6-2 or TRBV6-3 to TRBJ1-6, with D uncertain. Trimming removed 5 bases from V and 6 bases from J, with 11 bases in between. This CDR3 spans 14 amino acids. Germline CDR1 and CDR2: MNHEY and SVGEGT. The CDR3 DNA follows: TGTGCCAGCAGTCTCTCGGGAAGTAATTCACCCCTCCACTTT. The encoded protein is CASSLSGSNSPLHF.

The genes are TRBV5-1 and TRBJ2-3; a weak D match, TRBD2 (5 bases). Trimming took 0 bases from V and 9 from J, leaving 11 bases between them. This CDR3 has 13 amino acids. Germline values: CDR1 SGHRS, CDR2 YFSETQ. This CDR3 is CASSLAGRETQYF. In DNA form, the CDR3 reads TGCGCCAGCAGCTTGGCCGGTAGGGAGACGCAGTATTTT.

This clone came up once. CDR3 protein: CAWSAYRMNTEAFF. The CDR3 bases are TGTGCCTGGAGTGCTTACAGAATGAACACTGAAGCTTTCTTT. V and J are TRBV30 and TRBJ1-1; D is unresolved. Germline-derived CDR1 and CDR2 are GTSNPN and SVGIG (reference sequence). V lost 1 base, J lost 0 bases, and 9 bases lay in between. The CDR3 has 14 residues.

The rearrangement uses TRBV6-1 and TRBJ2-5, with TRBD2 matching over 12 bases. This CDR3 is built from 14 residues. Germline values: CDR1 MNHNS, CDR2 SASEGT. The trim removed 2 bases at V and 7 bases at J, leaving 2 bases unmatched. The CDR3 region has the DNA TGTGCCAGCAGTGAATGGGGACTAGCGGGGACCCAGTACTTC. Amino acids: CASSEWGLAGTQYF.

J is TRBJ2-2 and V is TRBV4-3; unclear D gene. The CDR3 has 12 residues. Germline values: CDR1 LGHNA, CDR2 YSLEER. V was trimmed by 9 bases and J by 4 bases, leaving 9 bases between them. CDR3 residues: CASSRVTGELFF. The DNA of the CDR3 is TGCGCCAGTAGTAGAGTCACCGGGGAGCTGTTTTTT.

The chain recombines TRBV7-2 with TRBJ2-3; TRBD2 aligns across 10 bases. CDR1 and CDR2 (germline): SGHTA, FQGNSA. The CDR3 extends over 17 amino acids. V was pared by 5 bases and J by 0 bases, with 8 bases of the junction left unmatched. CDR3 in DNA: TGTGCCAGCAGCCCCCGGCTAGCGGGGGAAAGCACAGATACGCAGTATTTT. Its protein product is CASSPRLAGESTDTQYF.

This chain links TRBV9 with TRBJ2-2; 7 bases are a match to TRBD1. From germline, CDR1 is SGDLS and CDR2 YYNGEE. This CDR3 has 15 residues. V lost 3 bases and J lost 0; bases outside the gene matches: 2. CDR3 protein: CASSGGGANTGELFF. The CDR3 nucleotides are TGTGCCAGCAGCGGAGGGGGCGCGAACACCGGGGAGCTGTTTTTT. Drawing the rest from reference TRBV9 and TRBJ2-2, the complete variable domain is DSGVTQTPKHLITATGQRVTLRCSPRSGDLSVYWYQQSLDQGLQFLIQYYNGEERAKGNILERFSAQQFPDLHSELNLSSLELGDSALYFCASSGGGANTGELFFGEGSRLTVL.